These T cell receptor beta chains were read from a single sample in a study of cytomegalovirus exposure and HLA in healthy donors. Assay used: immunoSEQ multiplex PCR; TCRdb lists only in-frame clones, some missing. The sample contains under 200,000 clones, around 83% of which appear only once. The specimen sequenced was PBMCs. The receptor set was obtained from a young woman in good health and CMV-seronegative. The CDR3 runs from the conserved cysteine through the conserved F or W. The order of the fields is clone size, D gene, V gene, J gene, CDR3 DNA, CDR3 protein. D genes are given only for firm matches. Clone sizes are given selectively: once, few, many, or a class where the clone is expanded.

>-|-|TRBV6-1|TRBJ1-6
TGTGCCACTGGGGGGGACCAAAATTCACCCCTCCACTTT
CATGGDQNSPLHF
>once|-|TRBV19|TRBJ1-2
TGTGCCAGTAGTACTCATCAGACAGGTGGAACTATGGACTACACCTTC
CASSTHQTGGTMDYTF
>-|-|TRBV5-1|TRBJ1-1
TGCGCCAGCAGCTTCACAACAGACCTAAACACTGAAGCTTTCTTT
CASSFTTDLNTEAFF
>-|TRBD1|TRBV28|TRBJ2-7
TGTGCCAGCACCGGGGTCGGGACAGGGGTCCACGAGCAGTACTTC
CASTGVGTGVHEQYF
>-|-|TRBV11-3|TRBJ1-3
TGTGCCAGCAGCTTAAGCAGGACTGGAAACACCATATATTTT
CASSLSRTGNTIYF
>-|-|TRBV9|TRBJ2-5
TGTGCCAGCAGCGTCGCACTTAGAGAGACCCAGTACTTC
CASSVALRETQYF
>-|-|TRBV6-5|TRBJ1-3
TGTGCCAGCAGTCCAGACGGCCTAGGCAGAAACACCATATATTTT
CASSPDGLGRNTIYF
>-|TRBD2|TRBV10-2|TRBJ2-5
TGCGCCAGCAGTGAGCGGCTAGCGGGAGGAGTCAACTTC
CASSERLAGGVNF
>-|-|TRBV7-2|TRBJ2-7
TGTGCCAGCAGCTTAGCTTCCTGCGAACAGTACTTC
CASSLASCEQYF
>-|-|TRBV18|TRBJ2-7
TGTGCCAGCTCACCAGGGAGCTTTTACGAGCAGTACTTC
CASSPGSFYEQYF
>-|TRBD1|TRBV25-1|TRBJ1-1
TGTGCCAGCAGTTGGACAGGGGTTACGAACACTGAAGCTTTCTTT
CASSWTGVTNTEAFF
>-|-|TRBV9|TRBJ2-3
TGTGCCAGCAGCGTACGGGTAGATACGCAGTATTTT
CASSVRVDTQYF
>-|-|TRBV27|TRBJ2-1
TGTGCCAGCAGTTCTAGCGACAGCTCCTACAATGAGCAGTTCTTC
CASSSSDSSYNEQFF
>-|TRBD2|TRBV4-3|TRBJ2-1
TGCGCCAGCAGAGAGAGGCTAGCGGGAGGCCCCGCACGAAATGAGCAGTTCTTC
CASRERLAGGPARNEQFF
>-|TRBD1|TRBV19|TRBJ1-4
TGTGCCAGTAGCCCTCACGGCAGGGGACAGGGTGAAGGAGCTAATGAAAAACTGTTTTTT
CASSPHGRGQGEGANEKLFF
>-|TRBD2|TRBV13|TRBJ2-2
TGTGCCAGCAGCTTAGGGGGACTAGGGTCCGGGGAGCTGTTTTTT
CASSLGGLGSGELFF
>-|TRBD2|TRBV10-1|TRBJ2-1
TGCGCCAGCAGTGAGTCGGGACGGGGGGGAACTTCCTACAATGAGCAGTTCTTC
CASSESGRGGTSYNEQFF
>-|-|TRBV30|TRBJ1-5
TGTGCCTGGAGTGTCAGGGGCGGTCAGCCCCAGCATTTT
CAWSVRGGQPQHF
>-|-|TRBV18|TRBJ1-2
TGTGCCAGCTCTCGGGGGGATGGAGGCTACACCTTC
CASSRGDGGYTF
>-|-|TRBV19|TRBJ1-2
TGTGCCAGTAGTAGAACTCAGGGTTCCCCCGGTGGCTACACCTTC
CASSRTQGSPGGYTF
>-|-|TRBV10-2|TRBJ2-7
TGCGCCAGCAGTCGGACTTCTGCTGAAGAGGAGCAGTACTTC
CASSRTSAEEEQYF
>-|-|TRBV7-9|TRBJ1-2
TGTGCCAGCAGCCCAGGGGAGAACTATGGCTACACCTTC
CASSPGENYGYTF
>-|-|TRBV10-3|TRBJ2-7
TGTGCCATCAGTGCAGGTCTGACCTACGAGCAGTACTTC
CAISAGLTYEQYF
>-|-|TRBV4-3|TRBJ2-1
TGCGCCAGCAGCCAAGTTTCCTCCTCCAATGAGCAGTTCTTC
CASSQVSSSNEQFF
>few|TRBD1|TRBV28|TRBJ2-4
TGTGCCAGCAGTCCTCGGACAGGGGGGACCATTCAGTACTTC
CASSPRTGGTIQYF
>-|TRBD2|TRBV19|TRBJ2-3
TGTGCCAGTAGGCCCCTAGGGACTAGAGGGCCAGATACGCAGTATTTT
CASRPLGTRGPDTQYF
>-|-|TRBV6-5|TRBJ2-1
TGTGCCAGCAGTTACCCTGGACTCAGCAATGAGCAGTTCTTC
CASSYPGLSNEQFF
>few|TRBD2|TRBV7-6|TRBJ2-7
TGTGCCAGCAGCTCCCGACTAGCGGGAGACTCCTACGAGCAGTACTTC
CASSSRLAGDSYEQYF
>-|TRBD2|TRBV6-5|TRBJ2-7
TGTGCCAGCAGCGAAGACAGCGGGACCTCCGAGCAGTACTTC
CASSEDSGTSEQYF
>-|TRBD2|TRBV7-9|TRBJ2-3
TGTGCCAGCAGCTTTTATGAACGGGAGGGCCAGGATACGCAGTATTTT
CASSFYEREGQDTQYF
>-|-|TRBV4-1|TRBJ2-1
TGCGCCAGCAGCCTGGGCCGATACAATGAGCAGTTCTTC
CASSLGRYNEQFF
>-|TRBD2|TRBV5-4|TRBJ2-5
TGTGCCAGCAGCTTGGGGACTAGACAAGAGACCCAGTACTTC
CASSLGTRQETQYF
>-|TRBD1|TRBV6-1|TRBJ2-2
TGTGCCAGCAGTGCACAATTCCCCGGGACAGGGAGCGGGGAGCTGTTTTTT
CASSAQFPGTGSGELFF
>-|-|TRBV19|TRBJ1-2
TGTGCCAGTACCACGGGAGCTGGCTATGGCTACACCTTC
CASTTGAGYGYTF